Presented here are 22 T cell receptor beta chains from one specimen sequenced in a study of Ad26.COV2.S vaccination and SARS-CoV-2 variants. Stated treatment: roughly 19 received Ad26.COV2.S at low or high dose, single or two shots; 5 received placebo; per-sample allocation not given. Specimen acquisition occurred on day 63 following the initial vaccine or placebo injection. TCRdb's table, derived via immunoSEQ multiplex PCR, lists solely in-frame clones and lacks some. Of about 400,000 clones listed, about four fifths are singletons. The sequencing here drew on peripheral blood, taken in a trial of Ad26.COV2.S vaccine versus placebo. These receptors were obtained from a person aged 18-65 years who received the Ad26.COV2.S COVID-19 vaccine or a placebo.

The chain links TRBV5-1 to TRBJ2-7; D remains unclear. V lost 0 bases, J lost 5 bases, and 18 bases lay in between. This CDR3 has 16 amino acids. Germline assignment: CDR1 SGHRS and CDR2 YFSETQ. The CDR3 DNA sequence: TGCGCCAGCAGCTTGGCATACGGCTCCAAAGGAGACGAGCAGTACTTC. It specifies CASSLAYGSKGDEQYF.

This CDR3 reads CSASVGSQPQHF. In DNA form, the CDR3 reads TGCAGTGCTAGTGTGGGGAGTCAGCCCCAGCATTTT. V gene TRBV20-1 combines with J gene TRBJ1-5; no definite D call. The CDR3 sequence is 12 residues long. CDR1 is DFQATT, CDR2 SNEGSKA, per germline (reference sequence). The V end was cut by 3 bases, the J end by 6 bases, with 9 bases between.

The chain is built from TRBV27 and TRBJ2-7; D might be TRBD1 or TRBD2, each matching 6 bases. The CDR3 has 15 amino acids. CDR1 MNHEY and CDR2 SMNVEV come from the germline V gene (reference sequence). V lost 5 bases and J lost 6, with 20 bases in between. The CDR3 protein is CASSPLGGTLSEQYF. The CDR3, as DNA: TGTGCCAGCAGTCCCTTAGGGGGGACCCTAAGCGAGCAGTACTTC.

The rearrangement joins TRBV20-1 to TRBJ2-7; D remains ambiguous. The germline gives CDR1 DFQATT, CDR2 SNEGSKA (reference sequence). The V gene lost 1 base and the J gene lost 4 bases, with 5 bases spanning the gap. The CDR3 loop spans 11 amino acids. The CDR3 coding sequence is TGCAGTGCTAGAGTCGTATACGAGCAGTACTTC. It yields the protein CSARVVYEQYF.

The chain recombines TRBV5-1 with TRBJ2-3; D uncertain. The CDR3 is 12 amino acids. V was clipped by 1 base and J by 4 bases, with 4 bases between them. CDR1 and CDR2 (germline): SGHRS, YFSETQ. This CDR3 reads CASSLTSDTQYF. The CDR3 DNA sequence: TGCGCCAGCAGCTTGACCTCAGATACGCAGTATTTT.

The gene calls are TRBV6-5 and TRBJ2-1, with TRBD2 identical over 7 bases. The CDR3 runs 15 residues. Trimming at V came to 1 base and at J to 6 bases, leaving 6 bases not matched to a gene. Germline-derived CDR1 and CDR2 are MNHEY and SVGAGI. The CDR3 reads CASSYWAGDLNEQFF. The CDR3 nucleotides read TGTGCCAGCAGTTACTGGGCGGGGGATCTCAATGAGCAGTTCTTC.

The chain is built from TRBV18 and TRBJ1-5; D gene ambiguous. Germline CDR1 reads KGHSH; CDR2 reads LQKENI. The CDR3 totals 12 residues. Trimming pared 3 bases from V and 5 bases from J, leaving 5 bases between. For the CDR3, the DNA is TGTGCCAGCTCACCTATCTATCAGCCCCAGCATTTT. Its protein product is CASSPIYQPQHF. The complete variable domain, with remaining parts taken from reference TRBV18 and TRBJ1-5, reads NAGVMQNPRHLVRRRGQEARLRCSPMKGHSHVYWYRQLPEEGLKFMVYLQKENIIDESGMPKERFSAEFPKEGPSILRIQQVVRGDSAAYFCASSPIYQPQHFGDGTRLSIL.

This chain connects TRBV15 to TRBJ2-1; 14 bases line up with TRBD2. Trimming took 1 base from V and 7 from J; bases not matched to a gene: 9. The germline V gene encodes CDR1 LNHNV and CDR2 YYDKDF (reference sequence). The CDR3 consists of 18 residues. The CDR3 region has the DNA TGTGCCACCAGCAGAGGTCCCGGACTAGCGGGGGGACGGAATGAGCAGTTCTTC. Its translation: CATSRGPGLAGGRNEQFF.

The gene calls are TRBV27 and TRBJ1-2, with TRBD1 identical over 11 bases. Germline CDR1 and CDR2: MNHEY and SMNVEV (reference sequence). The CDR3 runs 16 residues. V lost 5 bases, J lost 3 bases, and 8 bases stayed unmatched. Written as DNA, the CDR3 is TGTGCCAGCAGTCCGCTCCGGGACAGGGGGGACTATGGCTACACCTTC. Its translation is CASSPLRDRGDYGYTF.

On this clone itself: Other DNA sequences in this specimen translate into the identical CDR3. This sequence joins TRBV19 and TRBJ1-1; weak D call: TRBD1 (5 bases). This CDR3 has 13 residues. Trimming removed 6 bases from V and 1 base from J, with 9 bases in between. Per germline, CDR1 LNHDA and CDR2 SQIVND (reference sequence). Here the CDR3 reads CASRLGQNTEAFF. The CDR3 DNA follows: TGTGCCAGTAGGTTGGGGCAGAACACTGAAGCTTTCTTT. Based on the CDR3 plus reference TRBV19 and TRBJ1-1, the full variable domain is DGGITQSPKYLFRKEGQNVTLSCEQNLNHDAMYWYRQDPGQGLRLIYYSQIVNDFQKGDIAEGYSVSREKKESFPLTVTSAQKNPTAFYLCASRLGQNTEAFFGQGTRLTVV.

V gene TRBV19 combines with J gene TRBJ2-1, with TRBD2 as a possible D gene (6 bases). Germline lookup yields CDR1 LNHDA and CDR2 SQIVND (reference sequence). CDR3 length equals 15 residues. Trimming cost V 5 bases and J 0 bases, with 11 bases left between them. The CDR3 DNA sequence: TGTGCCAGTAGTTGGGGGGATAGCTCCTACAATGAGCAGTTCTTC. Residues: CASSWGDSSYNEQFF.

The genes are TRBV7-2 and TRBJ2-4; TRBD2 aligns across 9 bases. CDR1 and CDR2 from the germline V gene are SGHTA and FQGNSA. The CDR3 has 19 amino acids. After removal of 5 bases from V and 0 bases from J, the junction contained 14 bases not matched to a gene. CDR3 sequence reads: CASSPRSSGVGVAKNIQYF. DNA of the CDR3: TGTGCCAGCAGCCCCCGTTCTAGCGGGGTGGGTGTAGCCAAAAACATTCAGTACTTC.

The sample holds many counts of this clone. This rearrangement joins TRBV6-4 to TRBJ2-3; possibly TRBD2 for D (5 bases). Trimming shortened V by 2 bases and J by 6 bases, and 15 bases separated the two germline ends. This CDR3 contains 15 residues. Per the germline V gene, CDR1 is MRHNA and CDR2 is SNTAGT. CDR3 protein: CASSDADTGVDTQYF. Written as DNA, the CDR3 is TGTGCCAGCAGTGACGCAGATACCGGGGTTGATACGCAGTATTTT.

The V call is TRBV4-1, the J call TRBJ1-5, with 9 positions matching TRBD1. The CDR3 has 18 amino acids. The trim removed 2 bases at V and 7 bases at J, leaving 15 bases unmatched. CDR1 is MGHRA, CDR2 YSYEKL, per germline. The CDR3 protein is CASSQFGTGNVFRQPQHF. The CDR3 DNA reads TGCGCCAGCAGCCAATTCGGGACAGGGAACGTGTTCAGACAGCCCCAGCATTTT.

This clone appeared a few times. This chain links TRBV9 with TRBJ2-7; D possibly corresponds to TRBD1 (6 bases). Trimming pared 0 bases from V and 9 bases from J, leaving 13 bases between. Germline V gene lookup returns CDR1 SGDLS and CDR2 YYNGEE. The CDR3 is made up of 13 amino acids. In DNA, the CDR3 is TGTGCCAGCAGCGTAGAGGGGGATTTAGTGCAGTACTTC. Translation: CASSVEGDLVQYF.

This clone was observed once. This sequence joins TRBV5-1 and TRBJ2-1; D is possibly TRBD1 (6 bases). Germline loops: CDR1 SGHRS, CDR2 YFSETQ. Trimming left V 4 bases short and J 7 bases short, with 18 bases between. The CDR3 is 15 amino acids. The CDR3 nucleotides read TGCGCCAGCAGCATAAATGGACAGTTGCGGAATGAGCAGTTCTTC. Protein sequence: CASSINGQLRNEQFF.

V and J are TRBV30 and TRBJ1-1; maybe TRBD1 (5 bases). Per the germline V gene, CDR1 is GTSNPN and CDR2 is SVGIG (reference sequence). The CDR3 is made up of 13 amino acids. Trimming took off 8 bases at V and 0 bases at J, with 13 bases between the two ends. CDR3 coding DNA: TGTGCCCGAAAGGGACCGCTGAACACTGAAGCTTTCTTT. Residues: CARKGPLNTEAFF. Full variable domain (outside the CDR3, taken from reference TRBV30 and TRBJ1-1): SQTIHQWPATLVQPVGSPLSLECTVEGTSNPNLYWYRQAAGRGLQLLFYSVGIGQISSEVPQNLSASRPQDRQFILSSKKLLLSDSGFYLCARKGPLNTEAFFGQGTRLTVV.

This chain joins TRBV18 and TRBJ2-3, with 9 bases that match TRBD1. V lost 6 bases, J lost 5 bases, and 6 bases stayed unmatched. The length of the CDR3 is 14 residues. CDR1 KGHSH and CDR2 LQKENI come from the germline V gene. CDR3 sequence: CASSKGQGEDTQYF. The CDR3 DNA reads TGTGCCAGCTCCAAGGGACAGGGCGAAGATACGCAGTATTTT. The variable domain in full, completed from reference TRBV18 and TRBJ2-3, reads NAGVMQNPRHLVRRRGQEARLRCSPMKGHSHVYWYRQLPEEGLKFMVYLQKENIIDESGMPKERFSAEFPKEGPSILRIQQVVRGDSAAYFCASSKGQGEDTQYFGPGTRLTVL.

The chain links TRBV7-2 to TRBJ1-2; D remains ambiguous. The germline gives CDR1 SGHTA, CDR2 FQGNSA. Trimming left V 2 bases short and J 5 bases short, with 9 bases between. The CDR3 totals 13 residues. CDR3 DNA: TGTGCCAGCAGCTTAATGGGGAGGTATGGCTACACCTTC. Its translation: CASSLMGRYGYTF.

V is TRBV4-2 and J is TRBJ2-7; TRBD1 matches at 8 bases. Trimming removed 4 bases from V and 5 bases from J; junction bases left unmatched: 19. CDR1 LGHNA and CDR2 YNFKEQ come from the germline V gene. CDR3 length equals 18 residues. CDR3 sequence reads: CASSPLNQGAILGDEQYF. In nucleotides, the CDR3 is TGTGCCAGCAGCCCCCTTAATCAGGGGGCGATCCTCGGGGACGAGCAGTACTTC.

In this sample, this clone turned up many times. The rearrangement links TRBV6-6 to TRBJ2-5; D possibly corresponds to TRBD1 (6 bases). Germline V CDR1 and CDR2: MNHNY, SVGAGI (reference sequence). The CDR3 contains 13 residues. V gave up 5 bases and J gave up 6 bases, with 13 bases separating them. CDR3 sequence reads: CASSQRTAQTQYF. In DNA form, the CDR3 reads TGTGCCAGCAGTCAGAGGACAGCCCAGACCCAGTACTTC.

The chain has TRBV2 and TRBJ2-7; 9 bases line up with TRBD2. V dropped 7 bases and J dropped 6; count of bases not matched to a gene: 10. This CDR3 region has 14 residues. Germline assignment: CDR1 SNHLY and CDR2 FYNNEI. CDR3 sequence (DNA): TGTGCCAGCAAAATACGGCGGGAGGGCCTCGAGCAGTACTTC. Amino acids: CASKIRREGLEQYF.